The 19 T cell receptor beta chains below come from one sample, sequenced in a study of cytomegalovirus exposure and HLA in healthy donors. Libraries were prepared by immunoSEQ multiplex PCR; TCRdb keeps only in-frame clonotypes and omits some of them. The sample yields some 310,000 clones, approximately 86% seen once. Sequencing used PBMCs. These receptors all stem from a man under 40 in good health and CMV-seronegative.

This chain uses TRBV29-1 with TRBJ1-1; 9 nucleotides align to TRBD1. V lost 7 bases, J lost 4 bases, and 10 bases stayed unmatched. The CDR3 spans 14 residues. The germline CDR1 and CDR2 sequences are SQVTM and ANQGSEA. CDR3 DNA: TGCAGCGGAGTCCGGGACAGGGTTTTCACTGAAGCTTTCTTT. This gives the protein CSGVRDRVFTEAFF.

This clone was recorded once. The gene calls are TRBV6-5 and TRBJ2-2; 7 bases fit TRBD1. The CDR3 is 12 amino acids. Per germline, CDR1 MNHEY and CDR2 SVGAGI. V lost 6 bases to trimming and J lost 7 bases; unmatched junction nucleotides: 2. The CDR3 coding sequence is TGTGCCAGCAGCGACAGGGTCGGGGAGCTGTTTTTT. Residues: CASSDRVGELFF.

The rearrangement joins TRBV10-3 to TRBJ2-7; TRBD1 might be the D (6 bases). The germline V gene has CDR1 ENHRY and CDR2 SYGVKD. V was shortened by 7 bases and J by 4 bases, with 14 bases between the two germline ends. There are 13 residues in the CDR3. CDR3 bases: TGTGCCATCAAATCCGGGACACGGTACGAGCAGTACTTC. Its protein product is CAIKSGTRYEQYF.

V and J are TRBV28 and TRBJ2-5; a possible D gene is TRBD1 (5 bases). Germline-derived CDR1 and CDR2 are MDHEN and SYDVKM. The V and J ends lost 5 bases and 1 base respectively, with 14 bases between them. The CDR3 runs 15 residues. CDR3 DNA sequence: TGTGCCAGCAGTCCCCAGGGATGGGGCCAAGAGACCCAGTACTTC. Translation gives CASSPQGWGQETQYF.

This CDR3 reads CASTVVHRGKETQYF. The CDR3 DNA is TGTGCCAGTACCGTCGTTCACAGGGGAAAGGAGACCCAGTACTTC. The chain links TRBV19 to TRBJ2-5, with 7 nucleotides matching TRBD1. With 7 bases clipped from V and 5 bases from J, the junction kept 13 bases outside the gene matches. Germline V gives CDR1 LNHDA, CDR2 SQIVND (reference sequence). CDR3 length: 15 amino acids.

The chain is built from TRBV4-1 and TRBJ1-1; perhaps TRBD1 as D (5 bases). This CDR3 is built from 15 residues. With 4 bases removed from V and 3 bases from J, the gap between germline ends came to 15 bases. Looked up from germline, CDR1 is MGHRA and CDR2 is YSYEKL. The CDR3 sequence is CASSPQHRIDTEAFF. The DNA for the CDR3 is TGCGCCAGCAGCCCGCAACACAGGATCGACACTGAAGCTTTCTTT.

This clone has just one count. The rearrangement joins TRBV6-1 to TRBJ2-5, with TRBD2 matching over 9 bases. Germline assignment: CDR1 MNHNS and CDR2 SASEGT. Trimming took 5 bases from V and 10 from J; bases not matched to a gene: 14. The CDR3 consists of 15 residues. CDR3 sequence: CASSPFLGGGGSQYF. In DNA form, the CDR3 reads TGTGCCAGCAGTCCTTTTCTTGGCGGGGGGGGGAGCCAGTACTTC.

The CDR3 sequence is CASSPLGGVGSYEQYF. The CDR3 nucleotides read TGTGCCAGCAGCCCTCTTGGGGGGGTTGGTAGCTACGAGCAGTACTTC. The V gene is TRBV11-2, the J gene TRBJ2-7; 7 bases map to TRBD2. CDR3 length: 16 amino acids. V shed 5 bases and J 3 bases; nucleotides not matched to a gene: 13. Germline V gives CDR1 SGHAT, CDR2 FQNNGV.

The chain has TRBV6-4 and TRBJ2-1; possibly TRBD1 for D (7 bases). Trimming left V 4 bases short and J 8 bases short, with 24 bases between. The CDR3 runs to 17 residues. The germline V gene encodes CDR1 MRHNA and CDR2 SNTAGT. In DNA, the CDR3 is TGTGCCAGCAGTGTTCAGGGGGGACCGATCCTAAGGGATGAGCAGTTCTTC. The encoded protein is CASSVQGGPILRDEQFF.

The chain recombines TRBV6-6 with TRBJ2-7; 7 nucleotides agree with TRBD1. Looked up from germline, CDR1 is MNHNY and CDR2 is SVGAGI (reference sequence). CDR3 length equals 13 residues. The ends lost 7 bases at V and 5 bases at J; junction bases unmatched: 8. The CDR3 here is CASNRQGSDEQYF. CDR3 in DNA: TGTGCCAGCAACCGACAGGGATCTGACGAGCAGTACTTC.

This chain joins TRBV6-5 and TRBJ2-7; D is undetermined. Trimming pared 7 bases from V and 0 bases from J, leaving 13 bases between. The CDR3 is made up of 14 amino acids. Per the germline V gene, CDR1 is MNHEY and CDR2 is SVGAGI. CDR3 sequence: CASTSPGLSYEQYF. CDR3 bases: TGTGCCAGCACCTCGCCAGGTCTCTCCTACGAGCAGTACTTC.

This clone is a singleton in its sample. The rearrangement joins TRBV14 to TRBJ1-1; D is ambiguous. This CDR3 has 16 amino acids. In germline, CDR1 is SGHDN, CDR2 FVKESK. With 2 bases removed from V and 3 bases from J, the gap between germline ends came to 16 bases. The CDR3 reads CASSQFLGRTYTEAFF. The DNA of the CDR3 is TGTGCCAGCAGCCAATTTCTCGGCAGGACTTACACTGAAGCTTTCTTT.

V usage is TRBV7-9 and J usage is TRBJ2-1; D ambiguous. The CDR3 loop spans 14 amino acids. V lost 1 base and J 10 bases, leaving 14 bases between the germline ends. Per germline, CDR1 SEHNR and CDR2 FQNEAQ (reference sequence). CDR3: CASSLVASTNEQFF. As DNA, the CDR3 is TGTGCCAGCAGCTTAGTGGCCTCAACGAACGAGCAGTTCTTC.

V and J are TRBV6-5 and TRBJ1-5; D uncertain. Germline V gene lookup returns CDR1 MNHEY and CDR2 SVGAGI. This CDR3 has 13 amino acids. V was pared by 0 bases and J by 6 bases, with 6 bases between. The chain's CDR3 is CASSYSRSQPQHF. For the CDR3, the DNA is TGTGCCAGCAGTTACTCGAGGAGTCAGCCCCAGCATTTT.

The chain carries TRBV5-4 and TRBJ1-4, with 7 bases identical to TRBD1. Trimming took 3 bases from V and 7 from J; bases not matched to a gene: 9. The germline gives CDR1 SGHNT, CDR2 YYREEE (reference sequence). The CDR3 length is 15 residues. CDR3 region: CASSSRSRQGEKLFF. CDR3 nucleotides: TGTGCCAGCAGCTCAAGAAGCCGACAGGGTGAAAAACTGTTTTTT.

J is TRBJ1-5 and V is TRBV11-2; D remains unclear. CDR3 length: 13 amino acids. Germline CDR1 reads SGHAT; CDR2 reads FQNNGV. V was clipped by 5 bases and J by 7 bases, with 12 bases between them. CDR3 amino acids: CASSRVSGQPQHF. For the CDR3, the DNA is TGTGCCAGCAGCAGGGTAAGCGGCCAGCCCCAGCATTTT.

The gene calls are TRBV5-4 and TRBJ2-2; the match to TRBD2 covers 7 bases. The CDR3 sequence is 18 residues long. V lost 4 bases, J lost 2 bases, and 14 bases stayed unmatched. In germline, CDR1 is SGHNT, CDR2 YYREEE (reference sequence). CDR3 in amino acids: CASSPRVWGGANTGELFF. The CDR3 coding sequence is TGTGCCAGCAGCCCCCGGGTTTGGGGAGGGGCTAACACCGGGGAGCTGTTTTTT.

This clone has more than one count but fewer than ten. CDR3: CASSHGQGPYEQYF. CDR3 coding DNA: TGTGCCAGCTCACACGGACAGGGTCCCTACGAGCAGTACTTC. The gene calls are TRBV18 and TRBJ2-7, with 8 positions matching TRBD1. Germline V CDR1 and CDR2: KGHSH, LQKENI. CDR3 size: 14 residues. The V segment lost 4 bases and the J segment 2 bases; nucleotides outside the gene matches: 4.

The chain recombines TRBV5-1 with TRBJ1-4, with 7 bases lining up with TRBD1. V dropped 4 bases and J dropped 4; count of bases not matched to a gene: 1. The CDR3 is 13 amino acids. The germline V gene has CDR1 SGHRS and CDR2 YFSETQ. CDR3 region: CASSRDSNEKLFF. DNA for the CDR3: TGCGCCAGCAGCCGGGACAGTAATGAAAAACTGTTTTTT.